This TCR beta chain was sequenced for a study of early T cells in non-severe SARS-CoV-2 infection. The CDR3 has 12 amino acids. Trimming left V 1 base short and J 4 bases short, with 7 bases between. In germline, CDR1 is DFQATT, CDR2 SNEGSKA (reference sequence). Unique molecular identifiers were affixed to single, distinct cDNA molecules. TCRdb reprocessed the 5' RACE reads with MiXCR, giving one entry per CDR3 protein. The table includes roughly 80,000 distinct CDR3 sequences, roughly 15% detected once. The TCR sequence derives from an adult who was a healthcare worker with PCR-confirmed SARS-CoV-2 infection or an uninfected control (not recorded which). The chain is built from TRBV20-1 and TRBJ1-2, with D possibly TRBD1 on 5 matching bases. The sequenced material came from whole blood. The CDR3 reads CSARAGIYGYTF. CDR3 DNA: TGCAGTGCTAGAGCAGGGATCTATGGCTACACCTTC.